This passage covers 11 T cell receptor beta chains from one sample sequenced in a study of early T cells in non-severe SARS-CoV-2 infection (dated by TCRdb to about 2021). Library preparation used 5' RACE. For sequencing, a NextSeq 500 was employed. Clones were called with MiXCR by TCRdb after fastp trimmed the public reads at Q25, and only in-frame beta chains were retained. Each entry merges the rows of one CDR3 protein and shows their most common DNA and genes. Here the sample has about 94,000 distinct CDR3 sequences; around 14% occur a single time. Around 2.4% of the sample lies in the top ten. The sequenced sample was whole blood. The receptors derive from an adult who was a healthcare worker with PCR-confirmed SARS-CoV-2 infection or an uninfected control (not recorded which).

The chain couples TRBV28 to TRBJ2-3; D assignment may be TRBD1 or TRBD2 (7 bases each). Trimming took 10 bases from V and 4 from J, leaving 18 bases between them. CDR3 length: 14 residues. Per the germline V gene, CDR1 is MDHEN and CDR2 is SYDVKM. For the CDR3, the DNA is TGTGCCACTCGACGGGCAGGGGGGGCAGATACGCAGTATTTT. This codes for CATRRAGGADTQYF.

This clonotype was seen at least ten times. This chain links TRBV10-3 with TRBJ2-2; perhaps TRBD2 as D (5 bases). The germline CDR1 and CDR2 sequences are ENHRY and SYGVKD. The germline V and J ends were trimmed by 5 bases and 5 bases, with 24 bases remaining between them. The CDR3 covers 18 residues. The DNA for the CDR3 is TGTGCCATCAGTAACGGGGAAGCCTGGTACGGCATGACCGGGGAGCTGTTTTTT. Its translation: CAISNGEAWYGMTGELFF.

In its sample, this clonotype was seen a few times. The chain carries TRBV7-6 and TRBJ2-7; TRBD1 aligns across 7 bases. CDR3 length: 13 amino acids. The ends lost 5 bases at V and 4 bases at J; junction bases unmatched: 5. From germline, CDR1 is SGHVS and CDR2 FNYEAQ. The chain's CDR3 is CASSRGQVYEQYF. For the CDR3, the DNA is TGTGCCAGCAGCCGCGGACAGGTGTACGAGCAGTACTTC. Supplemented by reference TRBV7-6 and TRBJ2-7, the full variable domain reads GAGVSQSPRYKVTKRGQDVALRCDPISGHVSLYWYRQALGQGPEFLTYFNYEAQQDKSGLPNDRFSAERPEGSISTLTIQRTEQRDSAMYRCASSRGQVYEQYFGPGTRLTVT.

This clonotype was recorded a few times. The CDR3 DNA sequence: TGCAGTGCCCGCAGGGACAGGGAGGGGCAGCCCCAGCATTTT. Its protein product is CSARRDREGQPQHF. The V gene is TRBV20-1, the J gene TRBJ1-5; TRBD1 matches 9 bases. Germline V lookup: CDR1 DFQATT, CDR2 SNEGSKA (reference sequence). The V gene end was trimmed by 6 bases and the J gene end by 7 bases; junction bases not matched to a gene: 10. The CDR3 extends over 14 amino acids.

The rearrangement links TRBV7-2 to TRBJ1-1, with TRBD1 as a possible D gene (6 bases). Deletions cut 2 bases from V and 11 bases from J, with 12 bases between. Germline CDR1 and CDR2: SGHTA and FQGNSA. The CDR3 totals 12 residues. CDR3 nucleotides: TGTGCCAGCAGCTTACGGCAGGGGAGGGCTTTCTTT. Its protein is CASSLRQGRAFF.

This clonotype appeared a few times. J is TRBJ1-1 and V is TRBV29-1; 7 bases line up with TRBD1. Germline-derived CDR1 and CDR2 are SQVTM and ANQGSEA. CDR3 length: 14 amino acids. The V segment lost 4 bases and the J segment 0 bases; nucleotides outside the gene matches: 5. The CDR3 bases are TGCAGCGTTGCGGGACAGTACATGAACACTGAAGCTTTCTTT. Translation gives CSVAGQYMNTEAFF.

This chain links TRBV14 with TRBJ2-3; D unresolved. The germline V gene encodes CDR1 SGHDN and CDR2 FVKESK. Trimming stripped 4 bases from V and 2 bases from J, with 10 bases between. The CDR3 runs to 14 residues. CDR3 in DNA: TGTGCCAGCAGCCCCTGGATGACCACAGATACGCAGTATTTT. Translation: CASSPWMTTDTQYF.

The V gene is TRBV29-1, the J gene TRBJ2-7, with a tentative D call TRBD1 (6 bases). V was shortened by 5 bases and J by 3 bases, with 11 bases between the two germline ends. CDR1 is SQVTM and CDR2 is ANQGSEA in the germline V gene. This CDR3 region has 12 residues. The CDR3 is CSVYRDNYEQYF. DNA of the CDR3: TGCAGCGTTTACCGGGACAACTACGAGCAGTACTTC.

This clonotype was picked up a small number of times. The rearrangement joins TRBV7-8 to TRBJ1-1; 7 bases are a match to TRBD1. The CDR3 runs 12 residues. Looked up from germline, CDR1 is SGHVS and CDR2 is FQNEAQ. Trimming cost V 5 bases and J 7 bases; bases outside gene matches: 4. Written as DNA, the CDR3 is TGTGCCAGCAGCATGACAGGGATTGAAGCTTTCTTT. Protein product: CASSMTGIEAFF.

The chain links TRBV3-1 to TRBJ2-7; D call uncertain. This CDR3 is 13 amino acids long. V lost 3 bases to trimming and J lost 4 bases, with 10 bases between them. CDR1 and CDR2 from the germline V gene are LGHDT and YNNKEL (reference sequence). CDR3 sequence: CASSHLDEYEQYF. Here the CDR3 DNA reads TGTGCCAGCAGCCACTTAGACGAGTACGAGCAGTACTTC.

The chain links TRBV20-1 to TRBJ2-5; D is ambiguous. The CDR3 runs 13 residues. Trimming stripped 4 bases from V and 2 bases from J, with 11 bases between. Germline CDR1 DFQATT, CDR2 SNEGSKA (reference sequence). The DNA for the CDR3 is TGCAGTGCTAAAGATCCAGGTCAAGAGACCCAGTACTTC. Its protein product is CSAKDPGQETQYF.